Listed below are T cell receptor beta chains from one sample, sequenced in a study of T cells in tumors after PD-1 blockade. Profiled with immunoSEQ multiplex PCR; TCRdb holds only in-frame clones, not every one. The repertoire includes roughly 14,000 clones, more than 65% of them detected once, and approximately 22% sits in the top ten. This specimen consisted of PBMCs, obtained after anti-PD-1 treatment. All receptors derive from a human donor with basal cell carcinoma. The CDR3 runs from the conserved cysteine through the conserved F or W. D genes are given only for firm matches. The listing skips clone size in some rows; elsewhere it reads once, few, many or a size class.

abundance	d_gene	v_gene	j_gene	CDR3aa	CDR3nt
.	.	TRBV15	TRBJ2-3	CATSSSIPDTQYF	TGTGCCACCAGCAGCTCAATCCCAGATACGCAGTATTTT
.	TRBD2	TRBV3-1/TRBV3-2	TRBJ2-7	CASSQVIGSGGSFQQYF	TGTGCCAGCAGCCAAGTCATAGGTAGCGGGGGGTCTTTTCAGCAGTACTTC
few	.	TRBV28	TRBJ1-2	CASSWVTDSLYGYTF	TGTGCCAGCAGCTGGGTTACGGACAGCCTTTATGGCTACACCTTC
.	TRBD1	TRBV6-1	TRBJ1-5	CASSDGQGGHQPQHF	TGTGCCAGCAGTGATGGACAGGGAGGTCATCAGCCCCAGCATTTT
.	.	TRBV7-3	TRBJ2-1	CASSLTRGEQFF	TGTGCCAGCAGCTTAACAAGGGGGGAGCAGTTCTTC
.	.	TRBV7-3	TRBJ2-3	CASSPGATDTQYF	TGTGCCAGCAGCCCGGGGGCCACAGATACGCAGTATTTT
once	.	TRBV7-9	TRBJ1-6	CASSLGAGGTSPLHF	TGTGCCAGCAGCTTAGGGGCCGGGGGTACTTCACCCCTCCACTTT
.	TRBD1	TRBV3-1/TRBV3-2	TRBJ2-7	CASSLSFRDRGRYEQYF	TGTGCCAGCAGCCTCTCTTTCCGGGACAGGGGGCGGTACGAGCAGTACTTC
.	.	TRBV7-2	TRBJ1-3	CASSLNTISGNTIYF	TGTGCCAGCAGCTTAAACACAATCTCTGGAAACACCATATATTTT
.	TRBD2	TRBV6-6	TRBJ2-1	CASSPVGGGLAGGPSNEQFF	TGTGCCAGCAGTCCCGTCGGGGGGGGGCTAGCGGGAGGGCCTTCCAATGAGCAGTTCTTC
.	.	TRBV7-9	TRBJ1-5	CASSFGAGINQPQHF	TGTGCCAGCAGCTTCGGGGCAGGGATAAATCAGCCCCAGCATTTT
few	.	TRBV15	TRBJ1-2	CATSSRATGSGYTF	TGTGCCACCAGCTCCCGTGCCACAGGTTCTGGCTACACCTTC
.	TRBD1	TRBV4-1	TRBJ1-6	CASSQQGAWNSPLHF	TGCGCCAGCAGCCAACAGGGGGCTTGGAATTCACCCCTCCACTTT
.	TRBD1	TRBV3-1/TRBV3-2	TRBJ2-3	CASSRRQGGSTDTQYF	TGTGCCAGCAGTCGGAGACAGGGGGGGAGCACAGATACGCAGTATTTT
.	TRBD2	TRBV7-2	TRBJ2-3	CASSLGGRADTQYF	TGTGCCAGCAGCTTGGGAGGGAGGGCAGATACGCAGTATTTT
once	.	TRBV12-1	TRBJ2-5	CASSSDGTVETQYF	TGTGCCAGCAGCTCCGACGGGACCGTGGAGACCCAGTACTTC
.	TRBD2	TRBV2	TRBJ2-1	CARSYGGAGEGSSYNEQFF	TGTGCCCGCAGTTACGGGGGGGCGGGGGAGGGGAGCTCCTACAATGAGCAGTTCTTC
.	.	TRBV6-4	TRBJ1-2	CASSLTGHSPYGYTF	TGTGCCAGCAGCCTTACAGGCCATTCCCCCTATGGCTACACCTTC
.	TRBD1	TRBV10-3	TRBJ1-5	CAISDSDRGYQPQHF	TGTGCCATCAGTGATTCGGACAGGGGATATCAGCCCCAGCATTTT
once	TRBD2	TRBV2	TRBJ2-3	CASRGVAGGPDTQYF	TGTGCCAGCAGAGGGGTAGCGGGGGGTCCAGATACGCAGTATTTT
.	.	TRBV19	TRBJ2-7	CASSIAVTYEQYF	TGTGCCAGTAGTATAGCTGTCACCTACGAGCAGTACTTC
.	.	TRBV5-4	TRBJ2-5	CASSPPEAGETQYF	TGTGCCAGCAGCCCGCCAGAGGCAGGCGAGACCCAGTACTTC
few	TRBD1	TRBV9	TRBJ1-1	CASSAPTGGGTEAFF	TGTGCCAGCAGCGCACCGACAGGGGGCGGCACTGAAGCTTTCTTT
.	.	TRBV12-5	TRBJ2-3	CASGLRTDTQYF	TGTGCTAGTGGTTTGAGGACAGATACGCAGTATTTT
.	.	TRBV19	TRBJ2-2	CASSATETGELFF	TGTGCCAGTAGTGCGACAGAGACCGGGGAGCTGTTTTTT
.	.	TRBV7-9	TRBJ2-3	CASSPGTTTDTQYF	TGTGCCAGCAGCCCTGGGACCACCACAGATACGCAGTATTTT
.	.	TRBV5-4	TRBJ2-7	CASSLVGGGGSSYEQYF	TGTGCCAGCAGCTTGGTGGGGGGCGGGGGTTCCTCCTACGAGCAGTACTTC
.	.	TRBV6-4	TRBJ2-1	CASSDGGAGNEQFF	TGTGCCAGCAGTGACGGGGGGGCCGGGAATGAGCAGTTCTTC
.	.	TRBV5-1	TRBJ1-2	CASSNRQSYGYTF	TGCGCCAGCAGCAATCGACAGAGCTATGGCTACACCTTC
.	.	TRBV19	TRBJ2-1	CASSIAGGVHNEQFF	TGTGCCAGTAGTATAGCGGGCGGGGTACACAATGAGCAGTTCTTC
.	.	TRBV12-3/TRBV12-4	TRBJ1-5	CASRGGPRGTQHF	TGTGCCAGCAGGGGGGGCCCCAGGGGCACCCAGCATTTT
.	TRBD2	TRBV2	TRBJ2-1	CARSYGWAGVGSSYNEQFF	TGTGCCCGCAGTTATGGGTGGGCGGGGGTGGGGAGCTCCTACAATGAGCAGTTCTTC
.	.	TRBV7-9	TRBJ2-3	CASTRGASEFRTDTQYF	TGTGCCAGCACCCGGGGGGCTAGCGAGTTCCGCACAGATACGCAGTATTTT
.	.	TRBV2	TRBJ2-3	CASSELLDTQYF	TGTGCCAGCAGTGAGCTTTTGGATACGCAGTATTTT
.	TRBD1	TRBV10-3	TRBJ2-1	CAISYRGDEQFF	TGTGCCATCAGTTACAGGGGGGATGAGCAGTTCTTC
.	.	TRBV11-3	TRBJ2-5	CASSLDLWRIQETQYF	TGTGCCAGCAGCTTAGATCTCTGGAGGATTCAAGAGACCCAGTACTTC
.	TRBD1	TRBV5-1	TRBJ2-5	CASKDPGGNLETQYF	TGCGCCAGCAAGGATCCAGGGGGCAATTTGGAGACCCAGTACTTC
.	.	TRBV5-4	TRBJ2-1	CASSWDPSTSYNEQFF	TGTGCCAGCAGCTGGGACCCTAGCACCTCCTACAATGAGCAGTTCTTC
.	.	TRBV7-2	TRBJ2-7	CASSYRPREAYEQYF	TGTGCCAGCAGCTACCGGCCCAGGGAGGCCTACGAGCAGTACTTC
.	.	TRBV10-3	TRBJ2-7	CAISEFGTYEQYF	TGTGCCATCAGTGAGTTCGGGACCTACGAGCAGTACTTC